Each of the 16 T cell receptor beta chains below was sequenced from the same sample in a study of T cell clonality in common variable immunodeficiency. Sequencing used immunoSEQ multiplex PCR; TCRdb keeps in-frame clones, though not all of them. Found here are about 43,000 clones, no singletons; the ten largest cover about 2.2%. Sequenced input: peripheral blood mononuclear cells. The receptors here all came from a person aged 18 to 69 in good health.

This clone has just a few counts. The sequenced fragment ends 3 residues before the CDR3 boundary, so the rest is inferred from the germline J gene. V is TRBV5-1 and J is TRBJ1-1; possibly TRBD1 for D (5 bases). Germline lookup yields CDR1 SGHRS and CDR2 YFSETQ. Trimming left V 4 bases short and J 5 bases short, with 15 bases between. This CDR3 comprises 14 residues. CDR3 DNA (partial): TGCGCCAGCAGCCCGGTCGTCTCAGGGACTGAA. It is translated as CASSPVVSGTE. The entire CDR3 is CASSPVVSGTEAFF. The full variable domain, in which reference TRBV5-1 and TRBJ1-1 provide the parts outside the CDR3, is KAGVTQTPRYLIKTRGQQVTLSCSPISGHRSVSWYQQTPGQGLQFLFEYFSETQRNKGNFPGRFSGRQFSNSRSEMNVSTLELGDSALYLCASSPVVSGTEAFFGQGTRLTVV.

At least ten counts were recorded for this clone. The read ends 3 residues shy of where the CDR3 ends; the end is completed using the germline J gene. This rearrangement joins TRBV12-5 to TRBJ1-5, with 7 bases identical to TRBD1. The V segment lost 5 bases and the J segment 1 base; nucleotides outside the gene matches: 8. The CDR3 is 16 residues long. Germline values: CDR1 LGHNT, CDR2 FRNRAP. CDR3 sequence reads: CASGLAQGTSNQPQHF. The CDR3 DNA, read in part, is TGTGCTAGTGGTCTTGCACAGGGGACCAGCAATCAGCCC.

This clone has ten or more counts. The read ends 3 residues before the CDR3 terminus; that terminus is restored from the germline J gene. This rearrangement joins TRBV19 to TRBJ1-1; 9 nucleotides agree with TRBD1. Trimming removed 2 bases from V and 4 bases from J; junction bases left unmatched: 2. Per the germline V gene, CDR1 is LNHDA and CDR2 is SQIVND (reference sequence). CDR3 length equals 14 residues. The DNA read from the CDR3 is TGTGCCAGTAGTATATTGACAGGGGGCACTGAA. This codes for CASSILTGGTE. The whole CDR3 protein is CASSILTGGTEAFF.

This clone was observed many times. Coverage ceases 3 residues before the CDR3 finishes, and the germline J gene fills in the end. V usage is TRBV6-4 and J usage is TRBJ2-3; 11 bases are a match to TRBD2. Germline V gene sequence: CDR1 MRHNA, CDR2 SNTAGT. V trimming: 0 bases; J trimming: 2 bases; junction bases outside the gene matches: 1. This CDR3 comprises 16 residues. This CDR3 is CASSDSTSGNTDTQYF. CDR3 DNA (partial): TGTGCCAGCAGTGACTCGACTAGCGGGAACACAGATACG.

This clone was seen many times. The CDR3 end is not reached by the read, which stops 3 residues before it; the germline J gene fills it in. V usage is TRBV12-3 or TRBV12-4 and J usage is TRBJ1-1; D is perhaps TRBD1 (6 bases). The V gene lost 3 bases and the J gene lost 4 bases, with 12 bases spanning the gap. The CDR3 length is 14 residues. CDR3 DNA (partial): TGTGCCAGCAGTTTCACAGGGCGAGGCACTGAA. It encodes CASSFTGRGTE. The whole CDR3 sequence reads CASSFTGRGTEAFF.

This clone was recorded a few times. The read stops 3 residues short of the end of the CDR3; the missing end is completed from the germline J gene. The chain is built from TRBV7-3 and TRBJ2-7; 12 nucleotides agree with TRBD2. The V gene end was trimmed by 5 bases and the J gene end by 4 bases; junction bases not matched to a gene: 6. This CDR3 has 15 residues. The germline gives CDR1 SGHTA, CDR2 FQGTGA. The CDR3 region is CASSLSSGGAYEQYF. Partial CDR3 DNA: TGTGCCAGCAGCCTCTCTAGCGGGGGGGCTTACGAG.

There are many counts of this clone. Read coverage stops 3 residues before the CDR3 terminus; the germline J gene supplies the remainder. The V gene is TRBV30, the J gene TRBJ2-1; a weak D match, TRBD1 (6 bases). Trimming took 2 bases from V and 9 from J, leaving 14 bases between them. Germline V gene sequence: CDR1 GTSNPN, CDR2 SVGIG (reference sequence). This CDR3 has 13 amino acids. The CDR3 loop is CAWSRQALSEQFF. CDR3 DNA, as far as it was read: TGTGCCTGGAGTCGACAGGCCCTCTCTGAG. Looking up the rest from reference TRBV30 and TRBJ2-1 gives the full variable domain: SQTIHQWPATLVQPVGSPLSLECTVEGTSNPNLYWYRQAAGRGLQLLFYSVGIGQISSEVPQNLSASRPQDRQFILSSKKLLLSDSGFYLCAWSRQALSEQFFGPGTRLTVL.

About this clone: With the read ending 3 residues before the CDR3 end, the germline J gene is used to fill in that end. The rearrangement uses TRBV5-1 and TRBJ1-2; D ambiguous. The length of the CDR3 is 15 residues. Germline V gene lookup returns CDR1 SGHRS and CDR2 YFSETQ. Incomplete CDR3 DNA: TGCGCCAGCAGCTTGGACCCCTCACTCTCCTACGAC. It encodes CASSLDPSLSYD. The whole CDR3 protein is CASSLDPSLSYDYTF.

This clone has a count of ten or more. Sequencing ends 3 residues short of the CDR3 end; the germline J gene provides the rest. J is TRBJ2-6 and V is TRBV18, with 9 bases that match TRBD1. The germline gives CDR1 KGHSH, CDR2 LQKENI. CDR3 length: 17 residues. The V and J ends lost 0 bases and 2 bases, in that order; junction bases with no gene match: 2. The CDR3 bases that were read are TGTGCCAGCTCACCACCAACAGGGGGCACTGGGGCCAACGTC. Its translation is CASSPPTGGTGANV. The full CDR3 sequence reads CASSPPTGGTGANVLTF.

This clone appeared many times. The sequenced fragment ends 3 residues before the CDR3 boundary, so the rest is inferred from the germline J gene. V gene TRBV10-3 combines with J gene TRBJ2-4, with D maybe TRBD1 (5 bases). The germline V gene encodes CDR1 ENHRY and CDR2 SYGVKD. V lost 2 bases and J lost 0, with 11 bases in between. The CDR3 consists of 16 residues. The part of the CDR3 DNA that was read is TGTGCCATCAGTGAGGAACAGGTCCCAGCCAAAAACATT. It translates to CAISEEQVPAKNI. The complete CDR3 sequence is CAISEEQVPAKNIQYF.

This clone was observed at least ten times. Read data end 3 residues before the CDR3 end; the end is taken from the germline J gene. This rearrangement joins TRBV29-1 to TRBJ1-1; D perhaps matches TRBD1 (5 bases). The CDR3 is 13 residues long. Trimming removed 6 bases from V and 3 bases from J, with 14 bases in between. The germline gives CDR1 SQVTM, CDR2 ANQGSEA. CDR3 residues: CSVILCRDTEAFF. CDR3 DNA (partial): TGCAGCGTCATCCTCTGCAGGGACACTGAA.

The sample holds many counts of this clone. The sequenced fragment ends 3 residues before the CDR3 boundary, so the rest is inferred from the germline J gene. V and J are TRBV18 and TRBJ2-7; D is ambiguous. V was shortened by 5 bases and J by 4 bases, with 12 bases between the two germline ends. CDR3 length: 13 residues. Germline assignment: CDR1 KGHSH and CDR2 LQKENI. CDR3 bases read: TGTGCCAGCTCATCAGTACCTTCGTACGAG. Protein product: CASSSVPSYE. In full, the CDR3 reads CASSSVPSYEQYF.

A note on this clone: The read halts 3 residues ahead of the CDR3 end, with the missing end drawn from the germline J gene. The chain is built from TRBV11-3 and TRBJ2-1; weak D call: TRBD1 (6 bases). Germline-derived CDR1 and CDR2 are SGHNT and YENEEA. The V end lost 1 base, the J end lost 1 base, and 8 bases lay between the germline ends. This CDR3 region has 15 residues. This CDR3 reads CASSLVTGSYNEQFF. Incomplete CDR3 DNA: TGTGCCAGCAGCTTAGTAACAGGGTCCTACAATGAG.

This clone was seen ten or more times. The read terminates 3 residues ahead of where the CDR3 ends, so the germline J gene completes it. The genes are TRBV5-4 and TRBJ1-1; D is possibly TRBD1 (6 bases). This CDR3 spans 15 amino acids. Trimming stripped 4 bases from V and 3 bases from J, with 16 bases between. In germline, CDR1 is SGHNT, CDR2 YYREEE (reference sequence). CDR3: CASSPQGQRDTEAFF. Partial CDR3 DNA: TGTGCCAGCAGCCCCCAGGGGCAGAGGGACACTGAA.

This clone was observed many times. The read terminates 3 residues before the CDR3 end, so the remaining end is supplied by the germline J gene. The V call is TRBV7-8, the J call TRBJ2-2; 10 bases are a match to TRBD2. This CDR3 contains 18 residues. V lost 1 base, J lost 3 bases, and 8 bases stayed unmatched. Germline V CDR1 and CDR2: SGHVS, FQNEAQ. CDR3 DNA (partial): TGTGCCAGCAGCTTAGGGGCTAGCGGGGGCCTATACACCGGGGAG. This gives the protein CASSLGASGGLYTGE. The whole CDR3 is CASSLGASGGLYTGELFF. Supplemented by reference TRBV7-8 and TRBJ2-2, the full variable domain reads GAGVSQSPRYKVAKRGQDVALRCDPISGHVSLFWYQQALGQGPEFLTYFQNEAQLDKSGLPSDRFFAERPEGSVSTLKIQRTQQEDSAVYLCASSLGASGGLYTGELFFGEGSRLTVL.

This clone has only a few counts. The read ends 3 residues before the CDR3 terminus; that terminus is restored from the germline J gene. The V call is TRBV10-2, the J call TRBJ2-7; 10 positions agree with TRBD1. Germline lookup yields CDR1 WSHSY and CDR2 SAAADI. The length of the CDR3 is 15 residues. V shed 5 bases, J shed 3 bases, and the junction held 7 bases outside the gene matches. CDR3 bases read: TGCGCCAGCAGTCTTGCCGGGACAGGGGACTACGAG. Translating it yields CASSLAGTGDYE. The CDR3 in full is CASSLAGTGDYEQYF.